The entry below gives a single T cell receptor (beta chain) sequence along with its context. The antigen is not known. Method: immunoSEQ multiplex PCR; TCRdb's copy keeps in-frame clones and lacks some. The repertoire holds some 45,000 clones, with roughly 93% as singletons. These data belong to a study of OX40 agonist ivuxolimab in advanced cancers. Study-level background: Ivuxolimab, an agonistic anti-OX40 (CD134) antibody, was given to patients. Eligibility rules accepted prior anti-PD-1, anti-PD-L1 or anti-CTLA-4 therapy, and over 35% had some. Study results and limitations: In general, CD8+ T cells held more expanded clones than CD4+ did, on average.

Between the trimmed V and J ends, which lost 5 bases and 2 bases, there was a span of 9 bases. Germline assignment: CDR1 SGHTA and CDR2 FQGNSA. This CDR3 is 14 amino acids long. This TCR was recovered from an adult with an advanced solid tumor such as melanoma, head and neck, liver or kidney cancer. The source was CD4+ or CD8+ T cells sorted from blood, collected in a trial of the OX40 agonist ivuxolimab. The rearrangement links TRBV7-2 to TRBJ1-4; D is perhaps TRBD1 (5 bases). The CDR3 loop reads CASSPGYTNEKLFF. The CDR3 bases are TGTGCCAGCAGCCCAGGGTACACTAATGAAAAACTGTTTTTT.